This T cell receptor beta chain emerged from a study of cytomegalovirus exposure and HLA in healthy donors. The method was immunoSEQ multiplex PCR; TCRdb's version includes in-frame clones alone and lacks a portion of them. The data hold approximately 88,000 clones, with about 96% observed a single time. This clone was counted once. The CDR3 is 16 amino acids. V dropped 4 bases and J dropped 4; count of bases not matched to a gene: 9. Germline values: CDR1 MNHEY, CDR2 SMNVEV (reference sequence). The specimen sequenced was PBMCs. The source of this sequence is a young woman in good health and CMV-seronegative. This chain connects TRBV27 to TRBJ2-4, with 8 bases that match TRBD1. In DNA, the CDR3 is TGTGCCAGCAGTTCCCCCTCCCGACAGGGGAAAAACATTCAGTACTTC. This sequence encodes CASSSPSRQGKNIQYF.